This is a list of T cell receptor beta chains from one sample in a study of control samples from healthy donors and cancer patients. Clones were sequenced by immunoSEQ multiplex PCR, and TCRdb holds only the in-frame ones, with some missing. The repertoire consists of approximately 80,000 clones, with roughly nine tenths occurring once and the leading ten covering less than 20%. Sequences were obtained from blood. These receptors were obtained from a man aged 25 to 40 in good health. Each CDR3 is given with its conserved first and last residue. D genes are given only for firm matches. Size values are once, few and many counts, or a class for expanded clones, and some rows have none.

d_call | cdr3_length | j_call | clone_size | v_call | cdr3_nt | cdr3_aa
- | 14 | TRBJ1-1 | - | TRBV14 | TGTGCCAGCAATCTACTCAAAGGGACGGGTGAAGCTTTCTTT | CASNLLKGTGEAFF
- | 18 | TRBJ2-7 | - | TRBV21-1 | TGTGCCAGCAGGGACGTCCGGGACACGGACCTTTTTTCCTACGAGCAGTACTTC | CASRDVRDTDLFSYEQYF
TRBD1 | 13 | TRBJ2-7 | - | TRBV6-5 | TGTGCCAGCAGGGGGGACAGCCTCTTGGAGCAGTACTTC | CASRGDSLLEQYF
- | 14 | TRBJ1-1 | - | TRBV6-5 | TGTGCCAGCAGCCTTGCATCCGTCAACACTGAAGCTTTCTTT | CASSLASVNTEAFF
- | 13 | TRBJ1-3 | - | TRBV19 | TGTGCCAGTAGTTCAGGAGCTGGAAACACCATATATTTT | CASSSGAGNTIYF
- | 18 | TRBJ2-2 | - | TRBV21-1 | TGTGCCAGCAGCAAAGATGACAGGGGGCGCTTCGACACCGGGGAGCTGTTTTTT | CASSKDDRGRFDTGELFF
- | 14 | TRBJ2-3 | - | TRBV3-1/TRBV3-2 | TGTGCCAGCAGCCAAGATCTTGGGACAGATACGCAGTATTTT | CASSQDLGTDTQYF
TRBD2 | 19 | TRBJ2-7 | - | TRBV18 | TGTGCCAGCTCACCACCGGTTTTAGTACCGACTAGCGGACCCTACGAGCAGTACTTC | CASSPPVLVPTSGPYEQYF
- | 17 | TRBJ2-6 | once | TRBV27 | TGTGCCAGCAGTTTCCGTTTGCAGGGGAGGGGGGCCAACGTCCTGACTTTC | CASSFRLQGRGANVLTF
- | 13 | TRBJ1-6 | - | TRBV30 | TGTGCCTGGAGTTTAGGTTATAATTCACCCCTCCACTTT | CAWSLGYNSPLHF
- | 14 | TRBJ1-4 | - | TRBV19 | TGTGCCAGTAGTATGGGGCATGAAATAGGAAAACTGTTTTTT | CASSMGHEIGKLFF
- | 13 | TRBJ2-7 | - | TRBV30 | TGTGCCTGGAGTGTAGATAACTCCTACGAGCAGTACTTC | CAWSVDNSYEQYF
TRBD2 | 16 | TRBJ2-2 | few | TRBV5-1 | TGCGCCAGCAGCCCCTTAGCGGGGGGGAACACCGGGGAGCTGTTTTTT | CASSPLAGGNTGELFF
- | 18 | TRBJ2-4 | - | TRBV23-1 | TGCGCCAGCAGTCAATCGGGGGGACCAACGCTAAACAAAAACATTCAGTACTTC | CASSQSGGPTLNKNIQYF
- | 13 | TRBJ2-7 | - | TRBV27 | TGTGCCAGCAGTTCCAGGGAGTGGGCCGAGCAGTACTTC | CASSSREWAEQYF
- | 16 | TRBJ1-6 | - | TRBV3-1/TRBV3-2 | TGTGCCAGCAGCCTCTCAATGGGGACTGACAATTCACCCCTCCACTTT | CASSLSMGTDNSPLHF
- | 14 | TRBJ1-1 | - | TRBV11-2 | TGTGCCAGCAGCTTAGACCCAGGGAACACTGAAGCTTTCTTT | CASSLDPGNTEAFF
TRBD2 | 16 | TRBJ2-7 | - | TRBV28 | TGTGCCAGCAGTCCTTCTAGCGGGAGGATCTCCTACGAGCAGTACTTC | CASSPSSGRISYEQYF
TRBD1 | 17 | TRBJ2-4 | - | TRBV30 | TGTGCCTGGAGGTCGGGGCAGGGGGACCTAGCCAAAAACATTCAGTACTTC | CAWRSGQGDLAKNIQYF
- | 15 | TRBJ1-3 | - | TRBV30 | TGTGCCTGGAGTGCCAAAGGCGTCTCTGGAAACACCATATATTTT | CAWSAKGVSGNTIYF
TRBD1 | 15 | TRBJ1-3 | - | TRBV27 | TGTGCCAGCAGTTTCCGTGGACAGGTCGGAGACACCATATATTTT | CASSFRGQVGDTIYF
- | 12 | TRBJ2-5 | - | TRBV27 | TGTGCCAGCGGGTGGCCCTCAGAGACCCAGTACTTC | CASGWPSETQYF
- | 17 | TRBJ2-5 | - | TRBV6-2/TRBV6-3 | TGTGCCAGCAGTACTAAGACAGACCCCCTCGACGAAGAGACCCAGTACTTC | CASSTKTDPLDEETQYF
TRBD1 | 15 | TRBJ2-7 | - | TRBV27 | TGTGCCAGCAGTAAACCCGGGACAGGGCCCTACGAGCAGTACTTC | CASSKPGTGPYEQYF
TRBD2 | 15 | TRBJ2-1 | once | TRBV2 | TGTGCCAGCAGTGAGGGACTAGCGCATTACAATGAGCAGTTCTTC | CASSEGLAHYNEQFF
TRBD1 | 13 | TRBJ1-2 | - | TRBV5-1 | TGCGCCAGCAGCTTGGGACAGGGAGGAGGCTACACCTTC | CASSLGQGGGYTF
TRBD1 | 14 | TRBJ2-7 | - | TRBV18 | TGTGCCAGCTCACCCAAGGGGGCTTCATACGAGCAGTACTTC | CASSPKGASYEQYF
- | 13 | TRBJ1-1 | once | TRBV28 | TGTGCCGTCGAGGGCACCTTGGGCACTGAAGCTTTCTTT | CAVEGTLGTEAFF
- | 16 | TRBJ2-7 | - | TRBV4-2 | TGTGCCAGCAGCCAATCACCAACCGGGAGCTCCTACGAGCAGTACTTC | CASSQSPTGSSYEQYF
TRBD2 | 13 | TRBJ2-7 | - | TRBV30 | TGTGCCTGGAGGGGGGAGGGCCGGTACGAGCAGTACTTC | CAWRGEGRYEQYF
TRBD1 | 14 | TRBJ2-5 | - | TRBV28 | TGTGCCAGCAGTCCAGGACAGGTCGGGAAGACCCAGTACTTC | CASSPGQVGKTQYF
TRBD1 | 15 | TRBJ2-3 | - | TRBV4-1 | TGCGCCAGCAGCCGCGGACAGGGTAACACAGATACGCAGTATTTT | CASSRGQGNTDTQYF
- | 14 | TRBJ2-7 | - | TRBV27 | TGTGCCAGCAGGGGGGACTTGACCTCCTACGAGCAGTACTTC | CASRGDLTSYEQYF
TRBD1 | 15 | TRBJ2-7 | - | TRBV4-3 | TGCGCCAGCAGCCAAGGGGGACAGGGGGCCTACGAGCAGTACTTC | CASSQGGQGAYEQYF
- | 15 | TRBJ1-3 | few | TRBV28 | TGTGCCAGCAGTCCGAGACACAGGGAGGGAAACACCATATATTTT | CASSPRHREGNTIYF
TRBD1 | 16 | TRBJ2-7 | - | TRBV15 | TGTGCCACCAGCAGTGAGGCCTCCAGGGGGATGGGCGAGCAGTACTTC | CATSSEASRGMGEQYF
- | 15 | TRBJ1-3 | - | TRBV19 | TGTGCCAGTGCTGACAGCGCTGGCTCTGGAAACACCATATATTTT | CASADSAGSGNTIYF
- | 13 | TRBJ2-7 | - | TRBV5-1 | TGCGCCAGCAGCCCCGGGTCCGTCTACGAGCAGTACTTC | CASSPGSVYEQYF
- | 17 | TRBJ2-5 | few | TRBV11-2 | TGTGCCAGCAGCTTAGAGCTGGGTGTAGCAGCGCGGGAGACCCAGTACTTC | CASSLELGVAARETQYF
- | 15 | TRBJ2-7 | - | TRBV19 | TGTGCCAGTAGTATAGTCGGGGACCGAACCTACGAGCAGTACTTC | CASSIVGDRTYEQYF
TRBD2 | 14 | TRBJ2-2 | - | TRBV10-3 | TGTGCCATCAGTGAGCGGGAGGATACCGGGGAGCTGTTTTTT | CAISEREDTGELFF
- | 17 | TRBJ2-3 | - | TRBV30 | TGTGCCTGGATTCCCCTAGGCGGCGGGGTTAGCACAGATACGCAGTATTTT | CAWIPLGGGVSTDTQYF
- | 13 | TRBJ2-7 | few | TRBV21-1 | TGTGCCAGCACCCCGGTCCCCGGTTGCGAGCAGTACTTC | CASTPVPGCEQYF
- | 14 | TRBJ1-2 | - | TRBV30 | TGTGCCTGGAGTTGGGGGGCGAGGGACTATGGCTACACCTTC | CAWSWGARDYGYTF
- | 16 | TRBJ1-5 | few | TRBV4-1 | TGCGCCAGCAGCTTGACCTGGACAGTCTCGAATCAGCCCCAGCATTTT | CASSLTWTVSNQPQHF
- | 17 | TRBJ1-3 | - | TRBV9 | TGTGCCAGCAGCGTAGCAGGACTTACGAGCTCTGGAAACACCATATATTTT | CASSVAGLTSSGNTIYF
- | 12 | TRBJ2-1 | - | TRBV5-1 | TGCGCCAGCCGGCTAGGGGACAATGAGCAGTTCTTC | CASRLGDNEQFF
- | 11 | TRBJ1-2 | many | TRBV10-3 | TGTGCCATCGACAGAGGGTATGGCTACACCTTC | CAIDRGYGYTF